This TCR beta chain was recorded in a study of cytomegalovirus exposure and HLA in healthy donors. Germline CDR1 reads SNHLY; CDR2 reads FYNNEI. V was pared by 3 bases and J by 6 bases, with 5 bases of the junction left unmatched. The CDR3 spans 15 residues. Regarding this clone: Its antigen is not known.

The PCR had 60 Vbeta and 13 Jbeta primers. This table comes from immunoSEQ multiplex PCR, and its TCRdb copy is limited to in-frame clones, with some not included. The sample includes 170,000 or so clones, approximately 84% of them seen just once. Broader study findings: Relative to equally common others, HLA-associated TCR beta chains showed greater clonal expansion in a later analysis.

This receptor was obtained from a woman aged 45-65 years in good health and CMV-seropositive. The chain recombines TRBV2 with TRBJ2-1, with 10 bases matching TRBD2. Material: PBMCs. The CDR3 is CASSDLAGVSNEQFF. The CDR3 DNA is TGTGCCAGCAGTGATCTAGCGGGGGTCTCCAATGAGCAGTTCTTC.